This entry lists 9 T cell receptor beta chains sequenced from one sample in a study of technical replicates of blood from several donors. Sequencing used immunoSEQ multiplex PCR; TCRdb keeps in-frame clones, though not all of them. The sample contains some 80,000 clones, just over 90% of which appear only once. Sequencing used T cells isolated from PBMCs. These receptors originate from a human donor in good health.

The rearrangement uses TRBV11-2 and TRBJ1-2; D is uncertain. In germline, CDR1 is SGHAT, CDR2 FQNNGV. Trimming removed 2 bases from V and 8 bases from J, with 15 bases in between. The CDR3 runs to 14 residues. CDR3 sequence: CASSLSTVGEGYTF. The DNA for the CDR3 is TGTGCCAGCAGCTTAAGTACGGTGGGAGAGGGCTACACCTTC. Supplemented by reference TRBV11-2 and TRBJ1-2, the full variable domain reads EAGVAQSPRYKIIEKRQSVAFWCNPISGHATLYWYQQILGQGPKLLIQFQNNGVVDDSQLPKDRFSAERLKGVDSTLKIQPAKLEDSAVYLCASSLSTVGEGYTFGSGTRLTVV.

Points on this clone: This specimen includes other DNA sequences encoding the same CDR3. The chain recombines TRBV27 with TRBJ1-1, with D unresolved. Germline CDR1 is MNHEY and CDR2 is SMNVEV (reference sequence). V lost 2 bases and J lost 1, with 5 bases in between. The CDR3 runs to 13 residues. CDR3 residues: CASSLNGNTEAFF. CDR3 coding DNA: TGTGCCAGCAGTTTAAACGGGAACACTGAAGCTTTCTTT.

J is TRBJ2-3 and V is TRBV18; TRBD1 is a possible D gene (5 bases). Germline-derived CDR1 and CDR2 are KGHSH and LQKENI. The V and J ends lost 0 bases and 10 bases respectively, with 14 bases between them. The CDR3 runs to 14 residues. CDR3 in amino acids: CASSPPGPPEAQYF. As DNA, the CDR3 is TGTGCCAGCTCACCACCGGGGCCGCCAGAGGCGCAGTATTTT.

The CDR3 DNA sequence: TGTGCCAGCAGCCCTACAGGGACGGGGAACACTGAAGCTTTCTTT. It codes for CASSPTGTGNTEAFF. The chain employs TRBV7-9 and TRBJ1-1; weak D call: TRBD1 (6 bases). V was cut by 5 bases and J by 1 base, with 14 bases left in between. The CDR3 length is 15 residues. In germline, CDR1 is SEHNR, CDR2 FQNEAQ (reference sequence).

V and J are TRBV5-6 and TRBJ2-1, with unresolved D. Germline loops: CDR1 SGHDT, CDR2 YYEEEE. The CDR3 is 13 amino acids. Trimming removed 0 bases at V and 8 bases at J, with 9 bases between. The CDR3 nucleotides read TGTGCCAGCAGCTTGGCAGGTATCGATGAGCAGTTCTTC. Translated, it gives CASSLAGIDEQFF.

The chain has TRBV29-1 and TRBJ2-1, with 7 bases matching TRBD2. The CDR3 spans 12 residues. Trimming at V came to 7 bases and at J to 9 bases, leaving 9 bases not matched to a gene. CDR1 and CDR2 (germline): SQVTM, ANQGSEA. Here the CDR3 reads CSAETGGGEQFF. The CDR3 DNA reads as TGCAGCGCCGAAACGGGAGGCGGTGAGCAGTTCTTC.

The chain combines TRBV28 with TRBJ1-2, with TRBD1 as a possible D gene (6 bases). There are 15 residues in the CDR3. Looked up from germline, CDR1 is MDHEN and CDR2 is SYDVKM. V was clipped by 7 bases and J by 0 bases, with 15 bases between them. In DNA, the CDR3 is TGTGCCAGCACATCGGGACAATTCACTAACTATGGCTACACCTTC. Translated: CASTSGQFTNYGYTF.

The J gene is TRBJ1-6, the V gene TRBV19, with 7 positions matching TRBD1. Germline assignment: CDR1 LNHDA and CDR2 SQIVND (reference sequence). V shed 4 bases and J 0 bases; nucleotides not matched to a gene: 9. The CDR3 totals 18 residues. The CDR3 here is CASSRNGQESSYNSPLHF. The CDR3 DNA reads as TGTGCCAGTAGTAGAAACGGACAGGAAAGCTCCTATAATTCACCCCTCCACTTT. The full variable domain, rest sourced from reference TRBV19 and TRBJ1-6, is DGGITQSPKYLFRKEGQNVTLSCEQNLNHDAMYWYRQDPGQGLRLIYYSQIVNDFQKGDIAEGYSVSREKKESFPLTVTSAQKNPTAFYLCASSRNGQESSYNSPLHFGNGTRLTVT.

This chain joins TRBV5-6 and TRBJ2-1; D unclear. The length of the CDR3 is 16 residues. Trimming shortened V by 0 bases and J by 0 bases, and 10 bases separated the two germline ends. The germline gives CDR1 SGHDT, CDR2 YYEEEE. The CDR3: CASSLADTSSYNEQFF. CDR3 nucleotide sequence: TGTGCCAGCAGCTTGGCCGACACGAGCTCCTACAATGAGCAGTTCTTC.